What follows are 3 T cell receptor beta chains derived from one specimen sequenced in a study of blood T cell repertoires in COVID-19. Assay used: immunoSEQ multiplex PCR; TCRdb lists only in-frame clones, some missing. This sample has 300,000 or so clones, with about 87% found just once. Specimen: peripheral blood. These receptor sequences come from a woman between 45 and 65 years old who had recovered from COVID-19.

The chain links TRBV27 to TRBJ2-1, with D possibly matching TRBD2 (6 bases). V gave up 4 bases and J gave up 6 bases, with 10 bases separating them. The CDR3 extends over 13 amino acids. From germline, CDR1 is MNHEY and CDR2 SMNVEV (reference sequence). The CDR3 spells CASSSGLPNEQFF. The CDR3 DNA sequence: TGTGCCAGCAGTTCGGGACTTCCCAATGAGCAGTTCTTC.

The V and J genes are TRBV27 and TRBJ2-5, with D perhaps TRBD2 (6 bases). V was pared by 10 bases and J by 1 base, with 19 bases between. Germline V gene data show CDR1 as MNHEY and CDR2 as SMNVEV (reference sequence). The CDR3 contains 15 residues. CDR3 amino acids: CATKSLSSAQETQYF. CDR3 nucleotide sequence: TGTGCCACCAAGTCCCTTTCTAGCGCCCAAGAGACCCAGTACTTC.

The chain is built from TRBV28 and TRBJ1-6; 7 bases match TRBD1. CDR1 is MDHEN and CDR2 is SYDVKM in the germline V gene. V was clipped by 4 bases and J by 10 bases; unmatched bases: 10. This CDR3 has 15 amino acids. This CDR3 reads CASSWGQTFGSPLHF. The CDR3, as DNA: TGTGCCAGCAGTTGGGGACAGACCTTTGGATCACCCCTCCACTTT.